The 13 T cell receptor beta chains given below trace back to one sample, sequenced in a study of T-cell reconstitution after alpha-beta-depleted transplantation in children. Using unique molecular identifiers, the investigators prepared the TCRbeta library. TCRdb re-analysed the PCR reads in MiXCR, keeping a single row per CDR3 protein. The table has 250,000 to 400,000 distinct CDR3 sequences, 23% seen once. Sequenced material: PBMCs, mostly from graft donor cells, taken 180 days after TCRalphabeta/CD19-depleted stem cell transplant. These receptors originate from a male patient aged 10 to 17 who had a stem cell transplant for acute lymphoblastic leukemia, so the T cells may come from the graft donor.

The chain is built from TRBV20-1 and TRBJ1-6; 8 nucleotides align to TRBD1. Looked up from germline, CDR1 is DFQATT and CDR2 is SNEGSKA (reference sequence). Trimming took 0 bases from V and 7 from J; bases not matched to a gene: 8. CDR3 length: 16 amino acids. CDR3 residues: CSARDLRQGANSPLHF. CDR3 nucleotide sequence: TGCAGTGCTAGAGATCTTAGGCAGGGGGCGAATTCACCCCTCCACTTT.

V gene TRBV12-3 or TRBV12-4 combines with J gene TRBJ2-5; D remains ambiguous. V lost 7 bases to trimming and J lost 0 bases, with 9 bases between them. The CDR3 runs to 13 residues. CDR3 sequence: CASTNPYQETQYF. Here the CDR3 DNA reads TGTGCCAGCACCAACCCGTACCAAGAGACCCAGTACTTC.

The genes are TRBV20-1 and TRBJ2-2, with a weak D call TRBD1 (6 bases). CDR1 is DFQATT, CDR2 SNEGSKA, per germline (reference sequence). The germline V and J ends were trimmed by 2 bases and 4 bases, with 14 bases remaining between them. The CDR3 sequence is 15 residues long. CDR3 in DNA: TGCAGTGCTAGAAGAGGGGGAAGGGGCACCGGGGAGCTGTTTTTT. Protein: CSARRGGRGTGELFF.

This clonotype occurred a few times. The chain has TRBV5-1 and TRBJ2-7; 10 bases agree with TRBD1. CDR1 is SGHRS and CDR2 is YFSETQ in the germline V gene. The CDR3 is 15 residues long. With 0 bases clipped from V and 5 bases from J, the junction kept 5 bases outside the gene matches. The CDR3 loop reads CASSLAGTGAHEQYF. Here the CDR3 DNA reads TGCGCCAGCAGCTTGGCCGGGACAGGGGCCCACGAGCAGTACTTC. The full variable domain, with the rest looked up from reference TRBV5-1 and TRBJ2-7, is KAGVTQTPRYLIKTRGQQVTLSCSPISGHRSVSWYQQTPGQGLQFLFEYFSETQRNKGNFPGRFSGRQFSNSRSEMNVSTLELGDSALYLCASSLAGTGAHEQYFGPGTRLTVT.

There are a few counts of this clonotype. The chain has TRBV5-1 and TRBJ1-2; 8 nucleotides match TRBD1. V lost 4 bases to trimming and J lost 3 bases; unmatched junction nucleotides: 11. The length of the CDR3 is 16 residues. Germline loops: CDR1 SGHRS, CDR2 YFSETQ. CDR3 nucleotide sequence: TGCGCCAGCAGCAAACACCGGGACAGGCCCCACTATGGCTACACCTTC. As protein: CASSKHRDRPHYGYTF.

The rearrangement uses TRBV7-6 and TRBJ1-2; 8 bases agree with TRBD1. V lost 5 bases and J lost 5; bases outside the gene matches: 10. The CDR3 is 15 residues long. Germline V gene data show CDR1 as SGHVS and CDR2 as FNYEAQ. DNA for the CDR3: TGTGCCAGCAGCCGTTTGCCGGGACAGGCGTATGGCTACACCTTC. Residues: CASSRLPGQAYGYTF.

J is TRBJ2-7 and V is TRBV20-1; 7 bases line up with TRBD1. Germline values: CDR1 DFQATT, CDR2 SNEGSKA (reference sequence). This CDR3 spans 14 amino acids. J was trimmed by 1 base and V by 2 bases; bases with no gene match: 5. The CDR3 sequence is CSARPGTVSYEQYF. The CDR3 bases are TGCAGTGCTAGACCCGGGACAGTTTCCTACGAGCAGTACTTC.

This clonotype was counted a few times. The CDR3 coding sequence is TGTGCCAGCAGCTTTCGCCGGATCGCCTACAATGAGCAGTTCTTC. As protein: CASSFRRIAYNEQFF. J is TRBJ2-1 and V is TRBV7-9; D remains ambiguous. V dropped 3 bases and J dropped 2 bases, with 11 bases sitting between them. The CDR3 is made up of 15 amino acids. Germline loops: CDR1 SEHNR, CDR2 FQNEAQ (reference sequence).

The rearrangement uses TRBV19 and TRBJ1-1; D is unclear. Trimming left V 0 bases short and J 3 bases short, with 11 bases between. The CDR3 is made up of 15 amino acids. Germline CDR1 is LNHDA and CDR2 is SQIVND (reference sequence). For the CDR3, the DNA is TGTGCCAGTAGTATAGATGGAGGAGTGGACACTGAAGCTTTCTTT. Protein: CASSIDGGVDTEAFF.

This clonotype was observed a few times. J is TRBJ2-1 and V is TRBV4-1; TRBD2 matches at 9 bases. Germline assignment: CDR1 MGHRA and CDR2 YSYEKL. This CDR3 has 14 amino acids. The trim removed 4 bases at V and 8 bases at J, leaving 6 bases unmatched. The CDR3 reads CASSLAGGSHEQFF. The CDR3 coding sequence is TGCGCCAGCAGCCTCGCGGGAGGGTCCCATGAGCAGTTCTTC.

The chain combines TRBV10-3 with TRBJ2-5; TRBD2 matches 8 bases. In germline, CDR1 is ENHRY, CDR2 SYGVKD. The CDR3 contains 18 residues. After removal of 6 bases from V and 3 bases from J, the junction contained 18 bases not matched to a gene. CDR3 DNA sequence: TGTGCCATCAGAAATCCGGGGTTTTTAGCGGGATTGAAAGAGACCCAGTACTTC. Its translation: CAIRNPGFLAGLKETQYF.

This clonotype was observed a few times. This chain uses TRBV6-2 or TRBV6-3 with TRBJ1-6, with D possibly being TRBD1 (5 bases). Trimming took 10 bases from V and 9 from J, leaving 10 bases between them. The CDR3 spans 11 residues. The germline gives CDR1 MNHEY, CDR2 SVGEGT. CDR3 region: CATTQGSPLHF. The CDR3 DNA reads TGTGCCACGACGCAGGGTTCACCCCTCCACTTT.

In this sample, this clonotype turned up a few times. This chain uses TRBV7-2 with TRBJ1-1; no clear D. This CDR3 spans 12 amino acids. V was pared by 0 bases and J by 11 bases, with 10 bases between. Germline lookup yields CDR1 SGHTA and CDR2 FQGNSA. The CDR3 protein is CASSLALDQAFF. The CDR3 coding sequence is TGTGCCAGCAGCTTAGCGCTGGACCAGGCTTTCTTT.